These 9 T cell receptor beta chains were all obtained from the same sample, sequenced in a study of post-analysis software for immune sequencing data. Unique molecular identifiers were present in the TCR beta cDNA libraries. In TCRdb, the PCR reads were re-called with MiXCR into one record per CDR3 protein. The data contain around 260,000 distinct CDR3 sequences, 30% to 45% of them singletons. Their antigens are not known. Whole-study findings and limits: With TRBV5-6, TRBV5-1 and TRBV20-1 included, about five TRBV segments were more frequent in patients than in controls.

Sequenced material: blood. These receptors all come from a girl between 5 and 17 years old with multiple sclerosis.

This clonotype was counted a single time. The chain joins TRBV28 to TRBJ2-5; 8 positions match TRBD1. The germline V gene has CDR1 MDHEN and CDR2 SYDVKM. Trimming at V came to 5 bases and at J to 3 bases, leaving 5 bases not matched to a gene. The CDR3 totals 14 residues. The CDR3, as DNA: TGTGCCAGCAGTGCTCCGGACAGGGAAGAGACCCAGTACTTC. It yields the protein CASSAPDREETQYF.

This clonotype was seen more than once but under ten times. This may be a read error: a much more frequent sequence differs by one nucleotide. The V gene is TRBV7-3, the J gene TRBJ1-1, with 10 bases matching TRBD1. Germline V lookup: CDR1 SGHTA, CDR2 FQGTGA. There are 14 residues in the CDR3. Unmatched junction bases numbered 8, after V lost 8 bases and J lost 5 bases. In DNA, the CDR3 is TGTGCCAGCGGCTACCGGACAGGGGGGACTGAAGCTTTCTTT. Translated: CASGYRTGGTEAFF.

The rearrangement joins TRBV28 to TRBJ2-5; tentatively, D is TRBD1 (6 bases). Germline V gene data show CDR1 as MDHEN and CDR2 as SYDVKM. V shed 2 bases and J shed 0 bases, with 7 bases lying between them. CDR3 length equals 14 residues. CDR3 loop: CASSLDRYQETQYF. The CDR3 nucleotides are TGTGCCAGCAGTTTAGACAGGTACCAAGAGACCCAGTACTTC.

This CDR3 reads CASSYSSQGIYEQYF. For the CDR3, the DNA is TGTGCCAGCAGTTACTCGAGCCAGGGGATCTACGAGCAGTACTTC. The chain combines TRBV6-2 or TRBV6-3 with TRBJ2-5, with D possibly matching TRBD1 (6 bases). The better agreement between TRBJ2-7 and the DNA end casts doubt on the J call. The CDR3 is 15 amino acids. The germline gives CDR1 MNHEY, CDR2 SVGEGT.

This clonotype was seen many times. CDR3 DNA: TGTGCCATCAGTGAGTCTGTGGACTATGGCTACACCTTC. It codes for CAISESVDYGYTF. The chain recombines TRBV10-3 with TRBJ1-2, with unresolved D. The CDR3 extends over 13 amino acids. Trimming took off 0 bases at V and 3 bases at J, with 5 bases between the two ends. The V gene's germline CDR1 is ENHRY and CDR2 SYGVKD.

The chain combines TRBV12-3 or TRBV12-4 with TRBJ2-1; D is perhaps TRBD1 or TRBD2 (5 bases each). The CDR3 is made up of 15 amino acids. V lost 6 bases and J 4 bases, leaving 16 bases between the germline ends. The CDR3 protein is CASRYLRDPYNEQFF. The DNA of the CDR3 is TGTGCCAGCAGGTACCTCAGGGACCCATACAATGAGCAGTTCTTC.

There are many counts of this clonotype. The chain couples TRBV6-5 to TRBJ1-6, with a weak D call TRBD1 (5 bases). Germline V gives CDR1 MNHEY, CDR2 SVGAGI. V was pared by 6 bases and J by 7 bases, with 13 bases between. This CDR3 is built from 14 residues. This CDR3 reads CASSERQSNSPLHF. The CDR3 DNA reads TGTGCCAGCAGCGAAAGACAGAGCAATTCACCCCTCCACTTT.

There are many counts of this clonotype. The chain carries TRBV6-5 and TRBJ1-1; D is perhaps TRBD1 (5 bases). CDR3 length: 12 amino acids. With 5 bases removed from V and 4 bases from J, the gap between germline ends came to 8 bases. Germline V CDR1 and CDR2: MNHEY, SVGAGI. The CDR3 region has the DNA TGTGCCAGCAGTCGAAGGGGCACTGAAGCTTTCTTT. Translating it yields CASSRRGTEAFF.

Worth noting for this clonotype: A clone one base away is much larger, so this may be a read error. The chain recombines TRBV5-1 with TRBJ2-7, with D perhaps being TRBD1 or TRBD2 (5 bases each). The CDR3 is 13 residues long. Trimming took off 0 bases at V and 7 bases at J, with 11 bases between the two ends. From germline, CDR1 is SGHRS and CDR2 YFSETQ. As DNA, the CDR3 is TGCGCCAGCAGCTTGGAGGGGACCAGTGAGCAGTACTTC. It encodes CASSLEGTSEQYF.